This T cell receptor (beta chain) appears in the sequencing data of a study of CD8 T cells in ankylosing spondylitis. Findings of the study overall: A subset of motif variants has previously been described in the synovial fluid and blood of reactive arthritis. Reports say disease-linked clones showed up significantly more in matched ankylosing spondylitis synovial fluid.

TCRdb reanalysed the 5' RACE reads using MiXCR and keeps one entry per CDR3 protein. The table has approximately 220,000 distinct CDR3 sequences, 20% to 30% seen once. On this clonotype: Its antigen is unidentified.

The CDR3 consists of 10 residues. The ends were cut back, 6 bases at V and 10 bases at J, with 12 bases in the middle. The germline CDR1 and CDR2 sequences are DFQATT and SNEGSKA (reference sequence). Sequencing used blood, either unsorted or a sorted T cell fraction (not recorded which). This TCR came from a male donor with ankylosing spondylitis or in good health (not recorded which). The V and J genes are TRBV20-1 and TRBJ1-1, with D tentatively TRBD1 (5 bases). The CDR3 DNA reads TGCAGTGCCAGCCGACAGCGAGCTTTCTTT. As protein: CSASRQRAFF.